The 27 T cell receptor beta chains in this list originate from one sample, sequenced in a study of blood T cell repertoires in COVID-19. Assay: immunoSEQ multiplex PCR; the TCRdb copy retains only in-frame clones and omits some. The profile shows hundreds of thousands of clones, about 88% of them singletons. The material sequenced was PBMCs or T cells enriched from blood (not recorded which). The receptors stem from a woman aged 18-29 years who had been exposed to COVID-19.

The chain uses TRBV3-1 (or the pseudogene TRBV3-2) and TRBJ2-1; tentative D call: TRBD2 (5 bases). The CDR3 totals 12 residues. V was trimmed by 6 bases and J by 13 bases, leaving 16 bases between them. Germline assignment: CDR1 LGHDT and CDR2 YNNKEL (reference sequence). CDR3 amino acids: CASSRSGLAQFF. CDR3 DNA: TGTGCCAGCAGTCGCTCCGGGCTAGCACAGTTCTTC.

The rearrangement joins TRBV2 to TRBJ2-7; D is ambiguous. V was clipped by 5 bases and J by 2 bases, with 10 bases between them. The V gene's germline CDR1 is SNHLY and CDR2 FYNNEI. This CDR3 region has 13 residues. This CDR3 is CASSFSGPYEQYF. In DNA, the CDR3 is TGTGCCAGCAGTTTTTCAGGCCCCTACGAGCAGTACTTC.

The J gene is TRBJ2-5, the V gene TRBV3-1 (or the pseudogene TRBV3-2), with D unclear. V was cut by 6 bases and J by 2 bases, with 4 bases left in between. Germline CDR1 reads LGHDT; CDR2 reads YNNKEL (reference sequence). The CDR3 is 11 residues long. The CDR3 loop reads CASRIQETQYF. The CDR3, as DNA: TGTGCCAGCAGAATACAAGAGACCCAGTACTTC.

This chain links TRBV11-2 with TRBJ1-1, with a weak D call TRBD1 (5 bases). V gave up 5 bases and J gave up 1 base, with 14 bases separating them. The CDR3 is made up of 15 amino acids. Per the germline V gene, CDR1 is SGHAT and CDR2 is FQNNGV. CDR3 protein: CASSRGPQGNTEAFF. The CDR3 DNA reads as TGTGCCAGCAGCCGAGGACCTCAGGGGAACACTGAAGCTTTCTTT.

The chain employs TRBV5-1 and TRBJ2-3; the match to TRBD1 covers 7 bases. CDR1 and CDR2 from the germline V gene are SGHRS and YFSETQ. With 5 bases clipped from V and 2 bases from J, the junction kept 8 bases outside the gene matches. This CDR3 comprises 15 residues. In DNA, the CDR3 is TGCGCCAGCAGTTACAGGGGAGATTTCACAGATACGCAGTATTTT. Residues: CASSYRGDFTDTQYF.

The V call is TRBV28, the J call TRBJ2-7; 15 bases are shared with TRBD2. Germline V gene lookup returns CDR1 MDHEN and CDR2 SYDVKM. CDR3 length: 17 amino acids. J was trimmed by 6 bases and V by 4 bases; bases with no gene match: 10. CDR3 coding DNA: TGTGCCAGCAGTTCCCCTCGGACTAGCGGGAGGGCGGTCGAGCAGTACTTC. Its protein is CASSSPRTSGRAVEQYF.

This chain connects TRBV28 to TRBJ1-4; the match to TRBD1 covers 7 bases. With V trimmed by 11 bases and J by 6 bases, 9 bases remained unmatched. Germline V lookup: CDR1 MDHEN, CDR2 SYDVKM. The CDR3 is made up of 13 amino acids. The CDR3 sequence: CASVGGRDEKLFF. The CDR3 DNA reads as TGTGCCTCCGTAGGGGGCAGGGATGAAAAACTGTTTTTT.

CDR3 sequence: CASSLTPRDSAPYTF. DNA of the CDR3: TGCGCCAGCAGCTTGACCCCCCGGGACTCAGCCCCCTACACCTTC. The gene calls are TRBV5-1 and TRBJ1-2, with a weak D call TRBD1 (5 bases). The V gene lost 1 base and the J gene lost 10 bases, with 20 bases spanning the gap. CDR3 length equals 15 residues. The germline V gene has CDR1 SGHRS and CDR2 YFSETQ.

The gene calls are TRBV28 and TRBJ2-3; 8 bases map to TRBD2. V was clipped by 3 bases and J by 5 bases; unmatched bases: 4. The CDR3 spans 14 residues. Germline CDR1 and CDR2: MDHEN and SYDVKM. The CDR3 nucleotides are TGTGCCAGCAGTTTGGGCGGGGGGCGAGATACGCAGTATTTT. Translated, it gives CASSLGGGRDTQYF.

This sequence joins TRBV5-6 and TRBJ1-5; D ambiguous. V shed 0 bases and J shed 2 bases, with 12 bases lying between them. This CDR3 contains 16 residues. Germline CDR1 is SGHDT and CDR2 is YYEEEE. The CDR3 here is CASSLAIAAGNQPQHF. DNA for the CDR3: TGTGCCAGCAGCTTGGCAATCGCGGCAGGCAATCAGCCCCAGCATTTT.

This clone was observed a handful of times. The chain joins TRBV18 to TRBJ2-7; D remains unclear. The CDR3 totals 13 residues. From germline, CDR1 is KGHSH and CDR2 LQKENI. V lost 1 base and J 5 bases, leaving 9 bases between the germline ends. CDR3: CASSPREVHEQYF. The CDR3 DNA reads as TGTGCCAGCTCACCACGAGAAGTCCACGAGCAGTACTTC.

V and J are TRBV7-6 and TRBJ2-3; 13 bases align to TRBD2. This CDR3 region has 20 residues. Losses at the gene ends were 4 bases for V and 1 base for J; bases not matched to a gene: 14. Germline CDR1 is SGHVS and CDR2 is FNYEAQ. The CDR3 reads CASSYRFVTSGGLGTDTQYF. DNA for the CDR3: TGTGCCAGCAGCTACCGGTTTGTGACTAGCGGGGGGCTGGGCACAGATACGCAGTATTTT. The full variable domain, with the rest looked up from reference TRBV7-6 and TRBJ2-3, is GAGVSQSPRYKVTKRGQDVALRCDPISGHVSLYWYRQALGQGPEFLTYFNYEAQQDKSGLPNDRFSAERPEGSISTLTIQRTEQRDSAMYRCASSYRFVTSGGLGTDTQYFGPGTRLTVL.

This clone was counted once. This rearrangement joins TRBV20-1 to TRBJ1-1; unclear D gene. The CDR3 totals 11 residues. CDR1 DFQATT and CDR2 SNEGSKA come from the germline V gene (reference sequence). V lost 5 bases, J lost 4 bases, and 8 bases lay in between. The CDR3 bases are TGCAGTGCTCCAGGAGGCACTGAAGCTTTCTTT. It encodes CSAPGGTEAFF.

The gene calls are TRBV5-8 and TRBJ1-5; the match to TRBD1 covers 7 bases. The length of the CDR3 is 15 residues. Germline CDR1 reads SGHTS; CDR2 reads YDEGEE. V lost 0 bases and J lost 4; bases outside the gene matches: 4. This CDR3 reads CASSLEGDRNQPQHF. CDR3 nucleotide sequence: TGTGCCAGCAGCTTGGAGGGGGACAGAAATCAGCCCCAGCATTTT.

The J gene is TRBJ2-2, the V gene TRBV6-2 or TRBV6-3, with a possible D match to TRBD2 (6 bases). The V gene's germline CDR1 is MNHEY and CDR2 SVGEGT. CDR3 length: 16 amino acids. With 6 bases removed from V and 3 bases from J, the gap between germline ends came to 17 bases. CDR3 sequence: CASSPGTFPHTGELFF. As DNA, the CDR3 is TGTGCCAGCAGCCCTGGGACTTTCCCTCACACCGGGGAGCTGTTTTTT.

V gene TRBV30 combines with J gene TRBJ2-7; D call uncertain. The V gene lost 3 bases and the J gene lost 6 bases, with 9 bases spanning the gap. The CDR3 runs 11 residues. Per germline, CDR1 GTSNPN and CDR2 SVGIG (reference sequence). The chain's CDR3 is CAWSPQREQYF. The CDR3 nucleotides are TGTGCCTGGAGCCCCCAGCGCGAGCAGTACTTC.

The chain links TRBV2 to TRBJ2-1; 8 bases agree with TRBD2. Germline-derived CDR1 and CDR2 are SNHLY and FYNNEI. Trimming took 8 bases from V and 2 from J; bases not matched to a gene: 11. This CDR3 is 16 amino acids long. Written as DNA, the CDR3 is TGTGCCAGCTCGTCGTGGGTTAGCGGGACCTACAATGAGCAGTTCTTC. This translates into CASSSWVSGTYNEQFF. The variable domain in full, completed from reference TRBV2 and TRBJ2-1, reads EPEVTQTPSHQVTQMGQEVILRCVPISNHLYFYWYRQILGQKVEFLVSFYNNEISEKSEIFDDQFSVERPDGSNFTLKIRSTKLEDSAMYFCASSSWVSGTYNEQFFGPGTRLTVL.

V and J are TRBV28 and TRBJ2-1; 8 bases match TRBD2. V lost 2 bases to trimming and J lost 1 base; unmatched junction nucleotides: 7. The CDR3 length is 17 residues. CDR1 and CDR2 from the germline V gene are MDHEN and SYDVKM. The CDR3 loop reads CASSLSGSLRSYNEQFF. CDR3 nucleotides: TGTGCCAGCAGTTTAAGCGGGAGCCTCAGGTCCTACAATGAGCAGTTCTTC.

Written as DNA, the CDR3 is TGTGCCAGCAGGCAGACACAACTAGCGGGAGTCTTAGGTGAGCAGTTCTTC. Protein: CASRQTQLAGVLGEQFF. The chain recombines TRBV21-1 with TRBJ2-1; the table calls TRBD2, which could not be checked here. TRBV21-1 is recorded as a pseudogene. The CDR3 contains 17 residues.

This rearrangement joins TRBV4-1 to TRBJ2-1; D possibly corresponds to TRBD2 (5 bases). The CDR3 covers 14 residues. The germline V gene has CDR1 MGHRA and CDR2 YSYEKL. V lost 4 bases and J lost 3, with 10 bases in between. The CDR3, as DNA: TGCGCCAGCAGCCTATCAAGCGGCTACAATGAGCAGTTCTTC. Protein sequence: CASSLSSGYNEQFF.

CDR3 DNA: TGTGCCAGCAGTGCCCGACAGGGTGGCTACAATCAGCCCCAGCATTTT. This gives the protein CASSARQGGYNQPQHF. The chain has TRBV6-1 and TRBJ1-5, with 7 nucleotides matching TRBD1. CDR3 length: 16 amino acids. J was trimmed by 3 bases and V by 4 bases; bases with no gene match: 9. The germline CDR1 and CDR2 sequences are MNHNS and SASEGT.

The chain joins TRBV5-1 to TRBJ1-5; TRBD1 matches 7 bases. The CDR3 consists of 16 residues. Trimming at V came to 4 bases and at J to 4 bases, leaving 11 bases not matched to a gene. CDR1 and CDR2 from the germline V gene are SGHRS and YFSETQ. The CDR3 is CASSLGGQASNQPQHF. CDR3 sequence (DNA): TGCGCCAGCAGCCTGGGCGGACAGGCATCGAATCAGCCCCAGCATTTT.

The J gene is TRBJ1-1, the V gene TRBV19; possible D gene TRBD1, 6 bases. The length of the CDR3 is 16 residues. CDR1 LNHDA and CDR2 SQIVND come from the germline V gene (reference sequence). V lost 7 bases to trimming and J lost 1 base, with 19 bases between them. The CDR3 protein is CASIRQVGAQNTEAFF. The CDR3 DNA reads as TGTGCCAGTATCCGCCAGGTGGGGGCGCAGAACACTGAAGCTTTCTTT.

This chain links TRBV6-5 with TRBJ2-7; 8 bases are shared with TRBD1. Germline-derived CDR1 and CDR2 are MNHEY and SVGAGI. The CDR3 extends over 15 amino acids. The ends lost 6 bases at V and 3 bases at J; junction bases unmatched: 10. CDR3 sequence reads: CASSQVRTGSYEQYF. DNA for the CDR3: TGTGCCAGCAGCCAGGTTAGGACAGGGAGCTACGAGCAGTACTTC.

V usage is TRBV27 and J usage is TRBJ1-2; no firm D call. Germline V gene sequence: CDR1 MNHEY, CDR2 SMNVEV (reference sequence). Trimming removed 2 bases from V and 7 bases from J, with 11 bases in between. CDR3 length: 13 amino acids. CDR3 amino acids: CASSLLRGSGYTF. DNA for the CDR3: TGTGCCAGCAGTTTACTCCGAGGTAGTGGCTACACCTTC.

The chain is built from TRBV7-2 and TRBJ1-3, with D perhaps TRBD1 (5 bases). The germline V gene has CDR1 SGHTA and CDR2 FQGNSA. The CDR3 covers 13 residues. Trimming shortened V by 4 bases and J by 4 bases, and 8 bases separated the two germline ends. The CDR3 is CASSSGSGNTIYF. The DNA of the CDR3 is TGTGCCAGCAGCTCAGGGTCGGGAAACACCATATATTTT.

The rearrangement uses TRBV28 and TRBJ1-4; D is ambiguous. V lost 6 bases and J 3 bases, leaving 14 bases between the germline ends. Germline V gives CDR1 MDHEN, CDR2 SYDVKM. This CDR3 has 15 residues. The CDR3 sequence is CASRRGQAANEKLFF. As DNA, the CDR3 is TGTGCCAGCAGGAGAGGGCAGGCGGCTAATGAAAAACTGTTTTTT.